The 25 T cell receptor beta chains given below trace back to one sample, sequenced in a study of blood T cell repertoires in COVID-19. The repertoire was sequenced with immunoSEQ multiplex PCR; TCRdb's copy has only in-frame clones and lacks some. The sample yields under 200,000 clones, approximately 84% seen once. Sample: PBMCs or T cells enriched from blood (not recorded which). The receptor source for this set is a woman aged 40-49 years with acute COVID-19.

In its sample, this clone was seen once. The chain recombines TRBV19 with TRBJ1-1, with D possibly being TRBD1 (6 bases). Germline lookup yields CDR1 LNHDA and CDR2 SQIVND (reference sequence). The CDR3 runs to 15 residues. Trimming cost V 7 bases and J 1 base, with 16 bases left between them. The CDR3 sequence is CASTPFGRGNTEAFF. The DNA for the CDR3 is TGTGCCAGTACCCCGTTTGGCAGGGGGAACACTGAAGCTTTCTTT.

The CDR3 DNA follows: TGTGCCAGCAGCCCGCGGACAGGGGGAATCTATGGCTACACCTTC. Its translation: CASSPRTGGIYGYTF. The chain uses TRBV6-6 and TRBJ1-2, with 10 bases that match TRBD1. With V trimmed by 6 bases and J by 4 bases, 8 bases remained unmatched. This CDR3 comprises 15 residues. Germline lookup yields CDR1 MNHNY and CDR2 SVGAGI (reference sequence).

This chain links TRBV13 with TRBJ2-7, with D tentatively TRBD2 (7 bases). The V gene's germline CDR1 is PRHDT and CDR2 FYEKMQ (reference sequence). The CDR3 sequence is 14 residues long. Trimming left V 5 bases short and J 4 bases short, with 15 bases between. CDR3 sequence reads: CASSPVGRGYEQYV. The CDR3 DNA is TGTGCCAGCAGCCCGGTGGGGAGGGGGTACGAGCAGTACGTC.

The V and J genes are TRBV5-1 and TRBJ1-2, with D possibly being TRBD1 (5 bases). The V gene lost 4 bases and the J gene lost 4 bases, with 11 bases spanning the gap. The CDR3 is made up of 13 amino acids. The V gene's germline CDR1 is SGHRS and CDR2 YFSETQ. CDR3 coding DNA: TGCGCCAGCAGCGTAGACAGCATCTATGGCTACACCTTC. As protein: CASSVDSIYGYTF.

The CDR3: CASSLAGGPRYEQYF. The CDR3 DNA is TGTGCCAGCAGCTTAGCGGGAGGGCCTAGGTATGAGCAGTACTTC. The chain uses TRBV7-3 and TRBJ2-7; 9 nucleotides match TRBD2. The V segment lost 2 bases and the J segment 7 bases; nucleotides outside the gene matches: 9. From germline, CDR1 is SGHTA and CDR2 FQGTGA. The CDR3 totals 15 residues. The full variable domain, with the rest looked up from reference TRBV7-3 and TRBJ2-7, is GAGVSQTPSNKVTEKGKYVELRCDPISGHTALYWYRQSLGQGPEFLIYFQGTGAADDSGLPNDRFFAVRPEGSVSTLKIQRTERGDSAVYLCASSLAGGPRYEQYFGPGTRLTVT.

The chain recombines TRBV4-2 with TRBJ1-2; 8 bases are shared with TRBD1. The germline V gene encodes CDR1 LGHNA and CDR2 YNFKEQ. The CDR3 loop spans 14 amino acids. With 4 bases clipped from V and 7 bases from J, the junction kept 8 bases outside the gene matches. The CDR3 region has the DNA TGTGCCAGCAGCCCGGACAGGGAAGAGGGTGGCTACACCTTC. It yields the protein CASSPDREEGGYTF.

V gene TRBV28 combines with J gene TRBJ1-4; D may be TRBD1 (6 bases). The CDR3 runs 16 residues. The V gene lost 5 bases and the J gene lost 4 bases, with 17 bases spanning the gap. Germline V lookup: CDR1 MDHEN, CDR2 SYDVKM. For the CDR3, the DNA is TGTGCCAGCAGTACCACAGAACAGGGACATAATGAAAAACTGTTTTTT. Amino acids: CASSTTEQGHNEKLFF.

The V call is TRBV5-1, the J call TRBJ2-5; D is ambiguous. CDR3 length: 14 residues. V was pared by 0 bases and J by 2 bases, with 8 bases between. The germline gives CDR1 SGHRS, CDR2 YFSETQ. The CDR3 region has the DNA TGCGCCAGCAGCTTGGGCAGTCATCAAGAGACCCAGTACTTC. Translating gives CASSLGSHQETQYF.

The chain employs TRBV6-5 and TRBJ1-2; the D is unclear. The CDR3 length is 15 residues. The germline CDR1 and CDR2 sequences are MNHEY and SVGAGI. Trimming cost V 6 bases and J 3 bases, with 17 bases left between them. The CDR3 loop reads CASRSVADGDYGYTF. CDR3 DNA: TGTGCCAGCAGATCCGTGGCAGATGGAGACTATGGCTACACCTTC.

The chain links TRBV11-2 to TRBJ2-3, with 10 bases aligning to TRBD2. The CDR3 covers 15 residues. Germline V gene data show CDR1 as SGHAT and CDR2 as FQNNGV. V lost 5 bases, J lost 6 bases, and 8 bases stayed unmatched. The CDR3 coding sequence is TGTGCCAGCAGCCGCCTGAGCGGGAGGGGGGATACGCAGTATTTT. This translates into CASSRLSGRGDTQYF.

The chain links TRBV27 to TRBJ1-1; D unclear. Looked up from germline, CDR1 is MNHEY and CDR2 is SMNVEV (reference sequence). Trimming removed 2 bases from V and 7 bases from J, with 11 bases in between. The CDR3 covers 13 residues. The CDR3 DNA reads as TGTGCCAGCAGTTTAGATCCCCGCGGTGAAGCTTTCTTT. As protein: CASSLDPRGEAFF.

CDR3: CASLGLAQQETQYF. The CDR3 DNA sequence: TGTGCCAGCCTTGGACTAGCGCAACAAGAGACCCAGTACTTC. The rearrangement joins TRBV2 to TRBJ2-5; TRBD2 matches at 9 bases. The CDR3 is 14 residues long. Germline CDR1 reads SNHLY; CDR2 reads FYNNEI. V lost 8 bases to trimming and J lost 2 bases; unmatched junction nucleotides: 6.

The V and J genes are TRBV20-1 and TRBJ1-2, with TRBD1 matching 8 bases. V gave up 6 bases and J gave up 8 bases; unmatched junction bases: 2. There are 10 residues in the CDR3. Looked up from germline, CDR1 is DFQATT and CDR2 is SNEGSKA (reference sequence). The CDR3 DNA sequence: TGCAGTGCCGACAGGGGCGGCTACACCTTC. Residues: CSADRGGYTF.

The chain combines TRBV7-9 with TRBJ2-3, with D perhaps matching TRBD1 (5 bases). Trimming stripped 1 base from V and 4 bases from J, with 9 bases between. Per the germline V gene, CDR1 is SEHNR and CDR2 is FQNEAQ (reference sequence). This CDR3 has 14 amino acids. The DNA for the CDR3 is TGTGCCAGCAGCTTAGGCGGCAGGGCAGATACGCAGTATTTT. Amino acids: CASSLGGRADTQYF.

This chain connects TRBV12-3 or TRBV12-4 to TRBJ1-2; D gene unclear. The length of the CDR3 is 13 residues. Trimming removed 5 bases from V and 2 bases from J, with 9 bases in between. The chain's CDR3 is CASSPGPNYGYTF. CDR3 nucleotide sequence: TGTGCCAGCAGTCCGGGTCCCAACTATGGCTACACCTTC.

The V and J genes are TRBV28 and TRBJ1-1, with TRBD1 as a possible D gene (6 bases). Germline CDR1 and CDR2: MDHEN and SYDVKM. The length of the CDR3 is 14 residues. V was pared by 5 bases and J by 5 bases, with 15 bases between. In DNA form, the CDR3 reads TGTGCCAGCAGTCCCGCGGGGGCCTGGACTGAAGCTTTCTTT. It encodes CASSPAGAWTEAFF.

A single count supports this clone. This chain links TRBV3-1 (or the pseudogene TRBV3-2) with TRBJ1-3; unclear D gene. Germline V gene data show CDR1 as LGHDT and CDR2 as YNNKEL (reference sequence). V gave up 2 bases and J gave up 0 bases, with 8 bases separating them. The CDR3 runs 15 residues. The CDR3, as DNA: TGTGCCAGCAGCCAACAGGTTCACTCTGGAAACACCATATATTTT. Its protein product is CASSQQVHSGNTIYF.

The CDR3 sequence is CATSRVKGDRGPYGYTF. The CDR3 DNA sequence: TGTGCCACCAGCAGAGTAAAGGGGGACAGGGGACCCTATGGCTACACCTTC. The chain couples TRBV15 to TRBJ1-2, with 10 bases lining up with TRBD1. The CDR3 consists of 17 residues. Germline V gene lookup returns CDR1 LNHNV and CDR2 YYDKDF (reference sequence). Unmatched junction bases numbered 9, after V lost 1 base and J lost 4 bases.

The chain couples TRBV10-1 to TRBJ1-1; D remains unclear. The CDR3 runs 14 residues. V was trimmed by 0 bases and J by 1 base, leaving 6 bases between them. Germline CDR1 WNHNN, CDR2 SYGVQD (reference sequence). The CDR3 DNA reads TGCGCCAGCAGTGAGTCGCGCCAGAACACTGAAGCTTTCTTT. This codes for CASSESRQNTEAFF.

The rearrangement joins TRBV11-2 to TRBJ1-2, with 9 bases lining up with TRBD1. This CDR3 contains 16 residues. V lost 0 bases and J lost 6; bases outside the gene matches: 8. Looked up from germline, CDR1 is SGHAT and CDR2 is FQNNGV. The CDR3 loop is CASSLDLGTGTDGYTF. The CDR3 DNA reads as TGTGCCAGCAGCTTAGATCTCGGGACAGGGACCGATGGCTACACCTTC.

The gene calls are TRBV3-1 (or the pseudogene TRBV3-2) and TRBJ2-5; TRBD2 aligns across 10 bases. The CDR3 is 16 amino acids. CDR1 is LGHDT and CDR2 is YNNKEL in the germline V gene (reference sequence). V shed 0 bases, J shed 4 bases, and the junction held 5 bases outside the gene matches. The CDR3 sequence is CASSQDRLAGVETQYF. The CDR3 region has the DNA TGTGCCAGCAGCCAAGATAGGCTAGCGGGAGTAGAGACCCAGTACTTC.

V and J are TRBV6-1 and TRBJ2-7, with unresolved D. This CDR3 contains 13 residues. CDR1 and CDR2 from the germline V gene are MNHNS and SASEGT. The ends were cut back, 3 bases at V and 1 base at J, with 7 bases in the middle. CDR3 nucleotide sequence: TGTGCCAGCAGTGATGGCAGGTCCTACGAGCAGTACTTC. Translation gives CASSDGRSYEQYF.

The genes are TRBV29-1 and TRBJ1-2, with 8 bases aligning to TRBD1. Trimming took 7 bases from V and 4 from J; bases not matched to a gene: 8. The germline CDR1 and CDR2 sequences are SQVTM and ANQGSEA. The CDR3 has 13 residues. The CDR3: CSGGQEEGYGYTF. The DNA for the CDR3 is TGCAGCGGGGGACAGGAGGAGGGCTATGGCTACACCTTC. The variable domain in full, with the rest retrieved from reference TRBV29-1 and TRBJ1-2, is SAVISQKPSRDICQRGTSLTIQCQVDSQVTMMFWYRQQPGQSLTLIATANQGSEATYESGFVIDKFPISRPNLTFSTLTVSNMSPEDSSIYLCSGGQEEGYGYTFGSGTRLTVV.

The chain employs TRBV10-1 and TRBJ2-7; maybe TRBD2 (5 bases). The CDR3 extends over 14 amino acids. Trimming cost V 3 bases and J 3 bases, with 12 bases left between them. CDR1 and CDR2 from the germline V gene are WNHNN and SYGVQD (reference sequence). The CDR3 region is CASSDSGSFYEQYF. The DNA for the CDR3 is TGCGCCAGCAGTGACTCGGGGTCGTTCTACGAGCAGTACTTC.

The chain links TRBV19 to TRBJ2-7; 12 nucleotides line up with TRBD2. The CDR3 consists of 16 residues. V was clipped by 5 bases and J by 0 bases; unmatched bases: 5. CDR1 and CDR2 from the germline V gene are LNHDA and SQIVND (reference sequence). The CDR3 DNA sequence: TGTGCCAGTAGTCAGGGACTAGCGGGCGACTCCTACGAGCAGTACTTC. Protein product: CASSQGLAGDSYEQYF.